The sequence of this TCR beta chain was determined in a study of OX40 agonist ivuxolimab in advanced cancers. With respect to this clone: What it binds is not known.

TCRdb's table, derived via immunoSEQ multiplex PCR, lists solely in-frame clones and lacks some. Of about 48,000 clones in the sample, more than 85% were seen once. Overall study results and limits: Relatively little clonal expansion, among the lowest observed, appeared in partial responders at 0.1-3.0 mg/kg.

Researchers took blood at baseline, on cycle 4 day 1, and on cycle 7 day 1. Here the sequenced sample was CD4+ or CD8+ T cells sorted from blood, taken in a trial of the OX40 agonist ivuxolimab. The clonotype originates from an adult with an advanced solid tumor such as melanoma, head and neck, liver or kidney cancer.

Here the CDR3 DNA reads TGTGCCAGCAGCTTCGGGCGGAACTACGAGCAGTACTTC. It translates to CASSFGRNYEQYF. This chain links TRBV7-6 with TRBJ2-5; D gene ambiguous. TRBJ2-7 matches the DNA end more closely, so the J call is doubtful. The CDR3 has 13 amino acids. CDR1 and CDR2 from the germline V gene are SGHVS and FNYEAQ.